Described below is a single T cell receptor (beta chain) sequence and its context. Antigen: not known. The PCR was carried out with 60 Vbeta primers and 13 Jbeta primers. Using immunoSEQ multiplex PCR, the repertoire was profiled, and TCRdb retains in-frame clones only, with some absent. In the table there are fewer than 250,000 clones, about four fifths of which are singletons. This sample was taken from a study of cytomegalovirus exposure and HLA in healthy donors. This CDR3 has 13 residues. V was shortened by 0 bases and J by 1 base, with 4 bases between the two germline ends. Per germline, CDR1 GTSNPN and CDR2 SVGIG (reference sequence). Notes on the study in general: Accurate prediction of HLA-A and HLA-B alleles (for most subjects) was reportedly achieved from TCR beta sequences. What a later analysis showed was that several of the most significant clusters appeared linked to common viral pathogens.

The chain recombines TRBV30 with TRBJ1-5; no reliable D call. Input material: PBMCs. The source is a woman in her 50s in good health and CMV-seropositive. The CDR3: CAWSVLSNQPQHF. CDR3 coding DNA: TGTGCCTGGAGTGTTTTAAGCAATCAGCCCCAGCATTTT.